Below, 26 T cell receptor beta chains from the same sample are listed, as sequenced in a study of T cell responses to AZD1222 COVID-19 vaccine. The table came from immunoSEQ multiplex PCR; TCRdb's copy has only in-frame clones and leaves some out. This sample yields some 170,000 clones, of which over 85% are seen a single time; about 1% belongs to the top ten. Source: peripheral blood, taken 28 days after the second dose of the MenACWY control vaccine. Every receptor here comes from an adult who received the MenACWY meningococcal vaccine as a control.

The chain carries TRBV5-4 and TRBJ1-5; D possibly corresponds to TRBD1 (6 bases). Germline-derived CDR1 and CDR2 are SGHNT and YYREEE (reference sequence). The CDR3 covers 14 residues. V lost 3 bases to trimming and J lost 1 base, with 8 bases between them. This CDR3 reads CASSYTGSNQPQHF. The CDR3 coding sequence is TGTGCCAGCAGCTATACAGGGAGCAATCAGCCCCAGCATTTT. Together with reference TRBV5-4 and TRBJ1-5, the CDR3 gives the full variable domain: ETGVTQSPTHLIKTRGQQVTLRCSSQSGHNTVSWYQQALGQGPQFIFQYYREEENGRGNFPPRFSGLQFPNYSSELNVNALELDDSALYLCASSYTGSNQPQHFGDGTRLSIL.

V usage is TRBV3-1 (or the pseudogene TRBV3-2) and J usage is TRBJ1-4; D gene uncertain. V gave up 1 base and J gave up 7 bases, with 1 base separating them. The germline V gene encodes CDR1 LGHDT and CDR2 YNNKEL (reference sequence). The CDR3 is 11 amino acids. The CDR3 loop is CASSQGEKLFF. The CDR3 nucleotides read TGTGCCAGCAGCCAAGGTGAAAAACTGTTTTTT.

This chain uses TRBV11-2 with TRBJ2-7, with 7 bases identical to TRBD2. The ends lost 0 bases at V and 4 bases at J; junction bases unmatched: 3. The CDR3 is 14 residues long. Germline V gene lookup returns CDR1 SGHAT and CDR2 FQNNGV. The CDR3 coding sequence is TGTGCCAGCAGCTTAGAGAGGGGAGGGTACGAGCAGTACTTC. Translated: CASSLERGGYEQYF.

The CDR3 reads CASSLEGQRFGNQPQHF. In DNA form, the CDR3 reads TGTGCCAGCAGCTTGGAGGGGCAGAGGTTCGGCAATCAGCCCCAGCATTTT. The gene calls are TRBV5-6 and TRBJ1-5, with D possibly TRBD1 on 5 matching bases. The V end lost 0 bases, the J end lost 2 bases, and 15 bases lay between the germline ends. The V gene's germline CDR1 is SGHDT and CDR2 YYEEEE. The CDR3 covers 17 residues.

The chain employs TRBV11-2 and TRBJ2-7, with D tentatively TRBD1 (6 bases). V shed 1 base and J shed 2 bases, with 9 bases lying between them. Germline CDR1 reads SGHAT; CDR2 reads FQNNGV. The CDR3 length is 14 residues. CDR3 bases: TGTGCCAGCAGCTTAGGGGGGCCCGCCTACGAGCAGTACTTC. Translated, it gives CASSLGGPAYEQYF.

This chain joins TRBV5-1 and TRBJ1-6, with D possibly matching TRBD1 (5 bases). Germline CDR1 SGHRS, CDR2 YFSETQ. The CDR3 has 15 amino acids. Trimming left V 7 bases short and J 6 bases short, with 17 bases between. The CDR3 loop reads CASGDTRDPNSPLHF. The CDR3 DNA reads as TGCGCCAGCGGAGATACCCGGGACCCTAATTCACCCCTCCACTTT.

The V gene is TRBV3-1 (or the pseudogene TRBV3-2), the J gene TRBJ1-3; 8 positions match TRBD1. The junction had 9 bases not matched to a gene; V was cut back by 7 bases and J by 4 bases. This CDR3 spans 15 amino acids. Germline V gene data show CDR1 as LGHDT and CDR2 as YNNKEL (reference sequence). As DNA, the CDR3 is TGTGCCAGCACCCGAGCGACAGGGGTAGGAAACACCATATATTTT. Protein product: CASTRATGVGNTIYF.

The CDR3 here is CASSLEQLSGNTIYF. In DNA, the CDR3 is TGTGCCAGCAGCTTGGAACAGCTCTCTGGAAACACCATATATTTT. V is TRBV5-6 and J is TRBJ1-3; D is undetermined. Trimming pared 0 bases from V and 0 bases from J, leaving 7 bases between. This CDR3 has 15 amino acids. The germline V gene has CDR1 SGHDT and CDR2 YYEEEE.

The CDR3 loop reads CASSIGGRRYDGYTF. The CDR3 DNA follows: TGTGCCAGTAGTATCGGCGGCAGGAGATACGATGGCTACACCTTC. The rearrangement links TRBV19 to TRBJ1-2; D ambiguous. The CDR3 has 15 residues. The V gene lost 3 bases and the J gene lost 6 bases, with 17 bases spanning the gap. The germline CDR1 and CDR2 sequences are LNHDA and SQIVND (reference sequence).

DNA for the CDR3: TGTGCCAGCACCACGAGGAGGACTGTCGACACAGATACGCAGTATTTT. This sequence encodes CASTTRRTVDTDTQYF. The genes are TRBV27 and TRBJ2-3; a possible D gene is TRBD2 (5 bases). This CDR3 is 16 amino acids long. Germline V gene data show CDR1 as MNHEY and CDR2 as SMNVEV (reference sequence). The V end was cut by 7 bases, the J end by 2 bases, with 19 bases between.

This clone appeared a single time. The gene calls are TRBV6-4 and TRBJ1-5; D unclear. Trimming stripped 3 bases from V and 3 bases from J, with 6 bases between. Germline V lookup: CDR1 MRHNA, CDR2 SNTAGT. The CDR3 runs to 13 residues. CDR3 DNA sequence: TGTGCCAGCAGTGAGAGGGTCAATCAGCCCCAGCATTTT. It codes for CASSERVNQPQHF.

The chain is built from TRBV7-2 and TRBJ1-2; 7 bases are shared with TRBD1. V shed 5 bases, J shed 8 bases, and the junction held 8 bases outside the gene matches. Germline V gives CDR1 SGHTA, CDR2 FQGNSA. The CDR3 runs 13 residues. CDR3 DNA sequence: TGTGCCAGCAGCCCGGACAGGACGGGCGGCTACACCTTC. Translating gives CASSPDRTGGYTF.

The chain joins TRBV5-1 to TRBJ2-5, with 7 bases lining up with TRBD1. The CDR3 totals 12 residues. Germline-derived CDR1 and CDR2 are SGHRS and YFSETQ. The V and J ends lost 5 bases and 4 bases, in that order; junction bases with no gene match: 2. The CDR3 region has the DNA TGCGCCAGCAGGACAGGGTCAGAGACCCAGTACTTC. It translates to CASRTGSETQYF.

The chain links TRBV7-9 to TRBJ2-7; D is ambiguous. V shed 2 bases and J shed 5 bases, with 7 bases lying between them. CDR3 length: 12 amino acids. Looked up from germline, CDR1 is SEHNR and CDR2 is FQNEAQ (reference sequence). The CDR3 loop reads CASSLNPDEQYF. The CDR3 DNA reads as TGTGCCAGCAGCTTAAATCCCGACGAGCAGTACTTC.

The gene calls are TRBV12-3 or TRBV12-4 and TRBJ2-1; a weak D match, TRBD2 (6 bases). The CDR3 spans 13 residues. V lost 3 bases and J 7 bases, leaving 10 bases between the germline ends. Written as DNA, the CDR3 is TGTGCCAGCAGTTTGGAGGGATTGAATGAGCAGTTCTTC. Translating gives CASSLEGLNEQFF.

This clone showed up just once. This chain links TRBV5-5 with TRBJ1-4; D unresolved. CDR1 is SGHKS, CDR2 YYEKEE, per germline (reference sequence). The CDR3 has 14 amino acids. V lost 4 bases and J lost 5, with 12 bases in between. The CDR3 here is CASSAALRNEKLFF. The CDR3 coding sequence is TGTGCCAGCAGCGCGGCGCTGAGGAATGAAAAACTGTTTTTT. Using reference TRBV5-5 and TRBJ1-4 for the parts outside the CDR3, the full variable domain is DAGVTQSPTHLIKTRGQQVTLRCSPISGHKSVSWYQQVLGQGPQFIFQYYEKEERGRGNFPDRFSARQFPNYSSELNVNALLLGDSALYLCASSAALRNEKLFFGSGTQLSVL.

This clone occurred a few times. The J gene is TRBJ2-1, the V gene TRBV7-9, with 9 positions matching TRBD1. Germline assignment: CDR1 SEHNR and CDR2 FQNEAQ (reference sequence). This CDR3 has 14 amino acids. Trimming removed 5 bases from V and 7 bases from J; junction bases left unmatched: 6. CDR3 residues: CASSARGTGNEQFF. Written as DNA, the CDR3 is TGTGCCAGCAGCGCTCGGGGGACAGGGAATGAGCAGTTCTTC.

The chain uses TRBV4-2 and TRBJ2-7; D possibly corresponds to TRBD2 (6 bases). V was trimmed by 0 bases and J by 5 bases, leaving 14 bases between them. The length of the CDR3 is 15 residues. Germline V gene data show CDR1 as LGHNA and CDR2 as YNFKEQ. The DNA of the CDR3 is TGTGCCAGCAGCCAAGATCAGGTTCCGGGGGACGAGCAGTACTTC. It specifies CASSQDQVPGDEQYF.

This chain connects TRBV11-2 to TRBJ1-2; maybe TRBD1 (5 bases). Germline values: CDR1 SGHAT, CDR2 FQNNGV. This CDR3 region has 14 residues. V was clipped by 5 bases and J by 8 bases, with 18 bases between them. The CDR3 is CASSRGGVWDGYTF. The CDR3 coding sequence is TGTGCCAGCAGCCGAGGTGGGGTTTGGGACGGCTACACCTTC.

This clone has a single count. The chain recombines TRBV7-8 with TRBJ2-1, with no clear D. The CDR3 extends over 14 amino acids. Trimming left V 2 bases short and J 5 bases short, with 10 bases between. Germline CDR1 is SGHVS and CDR2 is FQNEAQ. The CDR3 DNA follows: TGTGCCAGCAGCTTAACGCTAGTCGACAATGAGCAGTTCTTC. Protein sequence: CASSLTLVDNEQFF.

This sequence joins TRBV15 and TRBJ1-5; weak D call: TRBD1 (6 bases). The V gene lost 5 bases and the J gene lost 4 bases, with 12 bases spanning the gap. The CDR3 length is 14 residues. Per the germline V gene, CDR1 is LNHNV and CDR2 is YYDKDF (reference sequence). The CDR3 bases are TGTGCCACCAGCGAGACTACAGGGAATCAGCCCCAGCATTTT. This translates into CATSETTGNQPQHF.

The chain recombines TRBV2 with TRBJ1-5, with a tentative D call TRBD1 (6 bases). Trimming left V 2 bases short and J 3 bases short, with 8 bases between. The CDR3 has 14 amino acids. The germline gives CDR1 SNHLY, CDR2 FYNNEI. The CDR3 coding sequence is TGTGCCAGCAGTGAATGGGGGCTCAATCAGCCCCAGCATTTT. This translates into CASSEWGLNQPQHF.

As concerns this clone: The sample holds other DNA sequences that translate to the same CDR3. The chain is built from TRBV6-5 and TRBJ1-2; D remains ambiguous. Germline CDR1 is MNHEY and CDR2 is SVGAGI. This CDR3 spans 11 amino acids. Between the trimmed V and J ends, which lost 5 bases and 2 bases, there was a span of 3 bases. For the CDR3, the DNA is TGTGCCAGCAGTACGAACTATGGCTACACCTTC. Protein sequence: CASSTNYGYTF.

The V and J genes are TRBV6-2 or TRBV6-3 and TRBJ1-6; possible D gene TRBD1, 5 bases. Trimming cost V 6 bases and J 9 bases, with 15 bases left between them. CDR3 length equals 14 residues. Germline loops: CDR1 MNHEY, CDR2 SVGEGT. The CDR3 DNA sequence: TGTGCCAGCAGCCTGACAGTGTCTATTTCACCCCTCCACTTT. Translation gives CASSLTVSISPLHF.

A single count supports this clone. J is TRBJ1-1 and V is TRBV4-2; a weak D match, TRBD1 (6 bases). Germline-derived CDR1 and CDR2 are LGHNA and YNFKEQ. The CDR3 totals 15 residues. The V gene lost 3 bases and the J gene lost 4 bases, with 15 bases spanning the gap. CDR3 protein: CASSQARGLGTEAFF. Written as DNA, the CDR3 is TGTGCCAGCAGCCAGGCTAGGGGGTTGGGCACTGAAGCTTTCTTT.

The chain recombines TRBV12-3 or TRBV12-4 with TRBJ1-6; maybe TRBD1 (6 bases). CDR3 length: 12 amino acids. V gave up 7 bases and J gave up 10 bases, with 11 bases separating them. CDR3 sequence: CASTIQGSPLHF. DNA for the CDR3: TGTGCCAGCACTATACAGGGCTCACCCCTCCACTTT.